This T cell receptor beta chain was documented in a study of CD8 T cells in Susac syndrome. This CDR3 contains 13 residues. Between the trimmed V and J ends, which lost 7 bases and 0 bases, there was a span of 12 bases. Germline CDR1 DFQATT, CDR2 SNEGSKA (reference sequence). Negative isolation yielded CD8+ and CD4+ T cells; FACS enriched TEMRA cells. The RNA input was roughly 0.45 to 1 ug, and it was reverse transcribed with random hexamers. In TCRdb, the immunoSEQ multiplex PCR reads were re-called with MiXCR into one record per CDR3 protein. This table has approximately 150,000 distinct CDR3 sequences, approximately 94% appearing once.

Specimen: CD4+ T cells from PBMCs. This clonotype originated in a human donor in good health. The rearrangement uses TRBV20-1 and TRBJ1-2; no definite D call. The CDR3 is CSVPDLTNYGYTF. As DNA, the CDR3 is TGCAGTGTACCGGACCTCACTAACTATGGCTACACCTTC.